This record covers a single T cell receptor (beta chain). What it binds is not known. The sample is drawn from a study of shared clonotypes between healthy human individuals. Study observations and caveats: Large depth notwithstanding, sorted-subset sequencing proved incomplete by rarefaction.

Data came from immunoSEQ multiplex PCR; TCRdb stores just in-frame clones and leaves some out. Among about 2.2 million clones listed, around 93% were seen once. From germline, CDR1 is MNHEY and CDR2 SMNVEV (reference sequence). The length of the CDR3 is 16 residues. The V gene end was trimmed by 5 bases and the J gene end by 3 bases; junction bases not matched to a gene: 8. CD45RO-negative, CCR7-positively selected cells formed the naive CD8 fraction, excluding terminally differentiated effector memory CD45RA+ cells. There were only Caucasian adults among the donors, and all lived in Nashville, Tennessee.

The sequence came from a young man in good health. Some clones in this sample may be carry-over from other donors' samples. This sequence joins TRBV27 and TRBJ2-3, with 10 nucleotides matching TRBD2. The sample taken for sequencing was naive CD8+ T cells from PBMCs. The CDR3 bases are TGTGCCAGCAGTACTCAACTAGCGGGAATGACAGATACGCAGTATTTT. Translating gives CASSTQLAGMTDTQYF.